These T cell receptor beta chains were read from a single sample in a study of response to subunit inactivated influenza vaccine. MiXCR, run by TCRdb on the RT-PCR reads, gives a single entry per CDR3 protein. This table holds 600,000 to 850,000 distinct CDR3 sequences, about 14% found once. This specimen consisted of PBMCs from blood, obtained about 14 days before vaccination. These receptors were collected from a man aged 45-65 years who received an inactivated influenza vaccine. CDR3s include the opening cysteine and the closing phenylalanine or tryptophan. D genes are given only for firm matches. Clone size is given for some rows only: seen once, a few or many times, or a class if the clone is expanded.

TGCGCCAGCAGCTACCAGGCAACTAATGAAAAACTGTTTTTT	CASSYQATNEKLFF	-	TRBV5-1	TRBJ1-4	few
TGTGCCAGCAGTTACGGCGACAGGGATGCAAATGAGCAGTTCTTC	CASSYGDRDANEQFF	TRBD1	TRBV6-2/TRBV6-3	TRBJ2-1	many
TGCGCCAGCAGCCAGGCCCCAACAGGGGCCCCCCCAGTCGAGCAGTACTTC	CASSQAPTGAPPVEQYF	TRBD1	TRBV4-3	TRBJ2-7	few
TGTGCCAGCAGCCTCCCCAGGCAAGAGACCCAGTACTTC	CASSLPRQETQYF	-	TRBV7-2	TRBJ2-5	few
TGTGCCAGCAGCCACGGGACTCGCTCCTACAATGAGCAGTTCTTC	CASSHGTRSYNEQFF	-	TRBV5-6	TRBJ2-1	-
TGTGCCAGCAGTTATCAATTTGGGGGGCTCGCGGGGGCCAACGTCCTGACTTTC	CASSYQFGGLAGANVLTF	-	TRBV6-2/TRBV6-3	TRBJ2-6	few
TGCAGTGCTATACGGACTAGCGGAACTAGCACAGATACGCAGTATTTT	CSAIRTSGTSTDTQYF	TRBD2	TRBV20-1	TRBJ2-3	few
TGTGCCAGCAGGGTCGGGGGCAGGCCGGACAATGAGCAGTTCTTC	CASRVGGRPDNEQFF	-	TRBV7-2	TRBJ2-1	-
TGTGCCAGCAGCTCCCCCCGGACAGGGGATTCCCTCACGCGGGGCTACACCTTC	CASSSPRTGDSLTRGYTF	TRBD1	TRBV5-5	TRBJ1-2	-
TGTGCCAGCAGTCTAGCCCCGGGATATACAGATATCTATGGCTACACCTTC	CASSLAPGYTDIYGYTF	-	TRBV27	TRBJ1-2	-
TGCGCCAGCAGCCAAGATTCCCTAGGGGGCAATTTCGCCGGGGAGCTGTTTTTT	CASSQDSLGGNFAGELFF	TRBD1	TRBV4-3	TRBJ2-2	few
TGCAGCGCGCGGGACGATTTCGACAATGAGCAGTTCTTC	CSARDDFDNEQFF	-	TRBV29-1	TRBJ2-1	many
TGTGCCAGCAGTTCGCGAAGGTTGGGGGTCCCAGATACGCAGTATTTT	CASSSRRLGVPDTQYF	-	TRBV6-2/TRBV6-3	TRBJ2-3	-
TGCAGTGCTAGGAGGATGAGACTAGCGGGACGCTCGGTTGAGACCCAGTACTTC	CSARRMRLAGRSVETQYF	TRBD2	TRBV20-1	TRBJ2-5	-
TGCAGCGTTAACCTGGCAGGCGAAGGGTCTGGGGCCAACGTCCTGACTTTC	CSVNLAGEGSGANVLTF	-	TRBV29-1	TRBJ2-6	-
TGTGCCAGCAGTGAAGCGGAGGGACAGAAACTGTTTTTT	CASSEAEGQKLFF	TRBD1	TRBV6-1	TRBJ1-4	-
TGTGCCAGCAGCTTAGCCCCCGGGGGGGGTGAAAAACTGTTTTTT	CASSLAPGGGEKLFF	-	TRBV11-2	TRBJ1-4	-
TGTGCCAGCAGCACGGACAGGGAGGAGAATTCACCCCTCCACTTT	CASSTDREENSPLHF	TRBD1	TRBV7-9	TRBJ1-6	-
TGTGCCAGCTCACCAGCCAGCCACCAAGAGACCCAGTACTTC	CASSPASHQETQYF	-	TRBV18	TRBJ2-5	-
TGTGCCAGCTCGCACAGGGGAAATCAGCCCCAGCATTTT	CASSHRGNQPQHF	TRBD1	TRBV12-3/TRBV12-4	TRBJ1-5	few
TGTGCCAGCAGTTACTCAGCTAGCGGGAGAGGCGGGGAGCTGTTTTTT	CASSYSASGRGGELFF	TRBD2	TRBV6-2/TRBV6-3	TRBJ2-2	-
TGCGCCAGCAGCTCATTAGCGGGAGACGGGGATGAGCAGTTCTTC	CASSSLAGDGDEQFF	TRBD2	TRBV5-1	TRBJ2-1	-
TGTGCCAGCAGTTCGAGGACGGGTCTAGGGGCCAACGTCCTGACTTTC	CASSSRTGLGANVLTF	-	TRBV27	TRBJ2-6	many
TGTGCCAGCAGCCAAGAAGGACAGAGCTCCTACGAGCAGTACTTC	CASSQEGQSSYEQYF	-	TRBV4-2	TRBJ2-7	-
TGTGCCAGCAGTTTAGGGTCAGGGAAGGCCTACGAGCAGTACTTC	CASSLGSGKAYEQYF	-	TRBV27	TRBJ2-7	-
TGCGCCAGCAGCCAAGATAGCGGGAGGGCCTTAGATACGCAGTATTTT	CASSQDSGRALDTQYF	TRBD2	TRBV4-3	TRBJ2-3	-
TGTGCCAGCAGCCAAGAGGGGCAGGCCCTCCACTTT	CASSQEGQALHF	-	TRBV3-1	TRBJ1-6	-
TGTGCCAGCAGTCAGAGCGGGAGGTCGACAGATACGCAGTATTTT	CASSQSGRSTDTQYF	TRBD2	TRBV3-1	TRBJ2-3	few
TGCGCCAGCAGCCATCCTGGGAGCGGCAATGAGCAGTTCTTC	CASSHPGSGNEQFF	-	TRBV4-3	TRBJ2-1	once
TGCAGTGCTGCCGGGACAGGGTCCTACAATGAGCAGTTCTTC	CSAAGTGSYNEQFF	TRBD1	TRBV20-1	TRBJ2-1	-
TGTGCCAGCAGTTACGATAGGACTAGCGGGGACAAAAACATTCAGTACTTC	CASSYDRTSGDKNIQYF	TRBD2	TRBV6-2/TRBV6-3	TRBJ2-4	few
TGCGCCAGCAGCCAGGTGGGCGGGGGAGGAGGAAACACCATATATTTT	CASSQVGGGGGNTIYF	-	TRBV4-1	TRBJ1-3	-
TGTGCCAGCAGTGAAGACAGGGGGACGCGATATGGCTACACCTTC	CASSEDRGTRYGYTF	TRBD1	TRBV6-1	TRBJ1-2	many
TGCGCCAGCAGCCCCGGACATAACACTGAAGCTTTCTTT	CASSPGHNTEAFF	-	TRBV4-3	TRBJ1-1	many
TGTGCCAGCAGCTTAATTTCCCAGGCTAATGAAAAACTGTTTTTT	CASSLISQANEKLFF	-	TRBV7-9	TRBJ1-4	few
TGCGCCAGCAGCCAAGGGGGGCAGGGAGAGAATGAAAAACTGTTTTTT	CASSQGGQGENEKLFF	-	TRBV4-1	TRBJ1-4	few
TGCAGTGCTAGCCGCCCTAGCGGGGGCCAACTTGGAACAGATACGCAGTATTTT	CSASRPSGGQLGTDTQYF	TRBD2	TRBV20-1	TRBJ2-3	-
TGCGCCAGCAGCCAAGACTTTAGACATAGGGCCAACGTCCTGACTTTC	CASSQDFRHRANVLTF	-	TRBV4-3	TRBJ2-6	-
TGTGCCACCAGCAGAGAACTAGCGGTTAGCACAGATACGCAGTATTTT	CATSRELAVSTDTQYF	TRBD2	TRBV15	TRBJ2-3	-
TGTGCCAGCAGTGAGCGAGGACTAACCCCCTACGAGCAGTACTTC	CASSERGLTPYEQYF	-	TRBV12-3/TRBV12-4	TRBJ2-7	-
TGTGCCAGCAGCTTAGCTTTACTTGCCAGGTCGAACACCGGGGAGCTGTTTTTT	CASSLALLARSNTGELFF	-	TRBV11-1	TRBJ2-2	-
TGTGCCAGCAGCCTCGCCGCCGGGACAGCAATATACGAGCAGTACTTC	CASSLAAGTAIYEQYF	TRBD1	TRBV7-2	TRBJ2-7	few
TGCAGTGCTAGAGATCGGATAGGGTTGACAGATACGCAGTATTTT	CSARDRIGLTDTQYF	-	TRBV20-1	TRBJ2-3	-
TGTGCCAGTTCTCTACAGGGGACCTTTTCTGGGGCCAACGTCCTGACTTTC	CASSLQGTFSGANVLTF	TRBD1	TRBV2	TRBJ2-6	few
TGCGCCAGCAGCTTGGGGGCTAGCGGAGCCCCCTACAATGAGCAGTTCTTC	CASSLGASGAPYNEQFF	TRBD2	TRBV5-1	TRBJ2-1	few
TGTGCCAGCAGCCTTCTTGTGACCTACAATGAGCAGTTCTTC	CASSLLVTYNEQFF	-	TRBV3-1	TRBJ2-1	-
TGCGCCAGCAGCCACGGACCCGGATACAATGAGCAGTTCTTC	CASSHGPGYNEQFF	-	TRBV4-3	TRBJ2-1	many
TGCAGCGTTGAAGATCTTGGTAGGAGCGGGAGAAATACGCAGTATTTT	CSVEDLGRSGRNTQYF	TRBD2	TRBV29-1	TRBJ2-3	many